The clone carrying this T cell receptor (beta chain) was picked up a small number of times. V was pared by 6 bases and J by 4 bases, with 5 bases of the junction left unmatched. The CDR3 is made up of 13 amino acids. Measured with immunoSEQ multiplex PCR; TCRdb has only the in-frame clones, and not every one. This table holds about 160,000 clones, about 80% found once. The data stem from a study of blood T cell repertoires in COVID-19. Across the study: There were acute and convalescent COVID-19 samples, and they came from the United States, Italy and Spain.

The age range of participants was about 18 to 100 years, with residence in about 25 US areas. Assignment of participants to cohorts was predicated upon participant-reported clinical history. The rearrangement uses TRBV12-3 or TRBV12-4 and TRBJ2-7; 8 bases are shared with TRBD1. The source of this sequence is a woman aged 60-75 years who had recovered from COVID-19. Sample: PBMCs or T cells enriched from blood (not recorded which). The CDR3 sequence: CASRGTGWYEQYF. The CDR3, as DNA: TGTGCCAGCAGGGGGACAGGTTGGTACGAGCAGTACTTC.